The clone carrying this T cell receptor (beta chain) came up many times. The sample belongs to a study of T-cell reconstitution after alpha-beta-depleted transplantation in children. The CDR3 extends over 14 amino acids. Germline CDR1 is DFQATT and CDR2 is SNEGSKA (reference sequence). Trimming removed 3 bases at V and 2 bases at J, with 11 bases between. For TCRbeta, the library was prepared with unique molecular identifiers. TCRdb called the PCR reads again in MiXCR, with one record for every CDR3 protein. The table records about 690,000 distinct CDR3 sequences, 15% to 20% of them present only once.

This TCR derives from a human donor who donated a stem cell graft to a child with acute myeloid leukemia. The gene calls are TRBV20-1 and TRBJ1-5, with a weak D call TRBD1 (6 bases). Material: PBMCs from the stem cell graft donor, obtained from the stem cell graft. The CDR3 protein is CSARVQGRNQPQHF. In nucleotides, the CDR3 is TGCAGTGCTAGGGTACAGGGCCGCAATCAGCCCCAGCATTTT.